The 15 T cell receptor beta chains reported below all come from one sample, sequenced in a study of blood T cell repertoires in COVID-19 (dated by TCRdb to 2018 to 2021). Receptors were amplified or captured by the immunoSEQ multiplex PCR assay. In its TCRdb copy, this immuneACCESS table keeps in-frame sequences only and misses some clones. Where compared with another copy, unresolved V genes explain less than half of these, and the others have no known cause. In all, the sample holds tens of thousands of clones, and 70% to 90% of those were seen once. The biggest ten clones account for roughly a quarter of the sample. Sample: peripheral blood. The receptors originated from a human donor in a cohort sampled during active COVID-19.

The chain combines TRBV25-1 with TRBJ1-2; a possible D gene is TRBD1 (5 bases). The germline V gene encodes CDR1 MGHDK and CDR2 SYGVNS. With 5 bases removed from V and 8 bases from J, the gap between germline ends came to 18 bases. CDR3 size: 14 residues. DNA of the CDR3: TGTGCCAGCAGTCGCCAGGGTTCCTCTTGGGGCTACACCTTC. Its protein is CASSRQGSSWGYTF.

The chain links TRBV5-6 to TRBJ1-2, with 9 positions matching TRBD1. The CDR3 length is 13 residues. V was clipped by 4 bases and J by 6 bases; unmatched bases: 4. Germline assignment: CDR1 SGHDT and CDR2 YYEEEE. The CDR3 protein is CASSRDRVHGYTF. The CDR3 nucleotides are TGTGCCAGCAGCCGGGACAGGGTCCATGGCTACACCTTC.

In DNA, the CDR3 is TGTGCCAGCAGCTTCGGGCGGGGGGCGGATACGCAGTATTTT. Its translation is CASSFGRGADTQYF. The chain uses TRBV7-2 and TRBJ2-3; 8 bases fit TRBD2. Germline V gives CDR1 SGHTA, CDR2 FQGNSA. This CDR3 has 14 residues. Trimming removed 3 bases from V and 6 bases from J; junction bases left unmatched: 5.

The V call is TRBV3-1 (or the pseudogene TRBV3-2), the J call TRBJ1-6, with 11 bases fitting TRBD1. CDR1 and CDR2 from the germline V gene are LGHDT and YNNKEL (reference sequence). The CDR3 is 13 amino acids. After removal of 4 bases from V and 14 bases from J, the junction contained 4 bases not matched to a gene. The CDR3 protein is CASSPGQGVTLHF. In nucleotides, the CDR3 is TGTGCCAGCAGCCCGGGACAGGGGGTAACCCTCCACTTT.

This chain joins TRBV11-3 and TRBJ2-1, with D possibly matching TRBD2 (6 bases). Germline CDR1 and CDR2: SGHNT and YENEEA. CDR3 length equals 13 residues. Trimming took 2 bases from V and 9 from J, leaving 11 bases between them. The CDR3 protein is CASSLFRGGEQFF. The CDR3, as DNA: TGTGCCAGCAGCTTATTTAGGGGAGGTGAGCAGTTCTTC.

The genes are TRBV30 and TRBJ2-1; 8 positions agree with TRBD1. The ends lost 5 bases at V and 9 bases at J; junction bases unmatched: 3. The CDR3 runs to 11 residues. Germline V CDR1 and CDR2: GTSNPN, SVGIG (reference sequence). CDR3 coding DNA: TGTGCCTGGTCGACAGGGGTTGAGCAGTTCTTC. Its translation: CAWSTGVEQFF.

This rearrangement joins TRBV13 to TRBJ2-7; TRBD2 might be the D (5 bases). CDR1 is PRHDT, CDR2 FYEKMQ, per germline (reference sequence). The CDR3 is 13 residues long. Trimming stripped 4 bases from V and 0 bases from J, with 7 bases between. CDR3 coding DNA: TGTGCCAGCAGCTCGGGGTCCTCCTACGAGCAGTACTTC. This sequence encodes CASSSGSSYEQYF.

This sequence joins TRBV30 and TRBJ1-3; D not resolved. The CDR3 runs to 14 residues. Trimming removed 4 bases from V and 2 bases from J, with 12 bases in between. Per germline, CDR1 GTSNPN and CDR2 SVGIG (reference sequence). The CDR3 bases are TGTGCCTGGAACCCACATCACCCTGGAAACACCATATATTTT. This encodes CAWNPHHPGNTIYF.

This clone was found a few times. J is TRBJ1-1 and V is TRBV5-1, with D possibly TRBD1 on 5 matching bases. Germline values: CDR1 SGHRS, CDR2 YFSETQ. V gave up 0 bases and J gave up 4 bases, with 13 bases separating them. This CDR3 contains 15 residues. The CDR3 loop is CASSLAGGRGTEAFF. The CDR3, as DNA: TGCGCCAGCAGCTTGGCCGGGGGTAGGGGCACTGAAGCTTTCTTT.

The chain employs TRBV19 and TRBJ2-7, with 7 positions matching TRBD1. CDR3 length: 14 amino acids. V was clipped by 7 bases and J by 7 bases; unmatched bases: 13. The germline CDR1 and CDR2 sequences are LNHDA and SQIVND (reference sequence). CDR3 sequence reads: CASTQGVLFGEQYF. In DNA form, the CDR3 reads TGTGCCAGTACCCAGGGGGTCCTCTTCGGAGAGCAGTACTTC. Looking up the rest from reference TRBV19 and TRBJ2-7 gives the full variable domain: DGGITQSPKYLFRKEGQNVTLSCEQNLNHDAMYWYRQDPGQGLRLIYYSQIVNDFQKGDIAEGYSVSREKKESFPLTVTSAQKNPTAFYLCASTQGVLFGEQYFGPGTRLTVT.

This clone was picked up one time. The chain carries TRBV9 and TRBJ2-1; 9 bases line up with TRBD1. The CDR3 totals 15 residues. The V and J ends lost 0 bases and 7 bases, in that order; junction bases with no gene match: 5. The germline V gene encodes CDR1 SGDLS and CDR2 YYNGEE. DNA for the CDR3: TGTGCCAGCAGCGTAGGGGGACAGGGCTTTAATGAGCAGTTCTTC. Its protein is CASSVGGQGFNEQFF.

In regard to this clone: In this CDR3 the conserved last residue, phenylalanine or tryptophan, is missing, so a read error is likely. The DNA is left out, because the CDR3 cannot be placed on it with certainty; the CDR3 is given as TCRdb lists it. V is TRBV4-2 and J is TRBJ1-1. Germline-derived CDR1 and CDR2 are LGHNA and YNFKEQ. The CDR3 spans 8 residues, counting both ends. The CDR3 loop is CASSARYT.

This clone was seen a single time. The gene calls are TRBV9 and TRBJ2-7; TRBD2 is a possible D gene (6 bases). Deletions cut 2 bases from V and 3 bases from J, with 12 bases between. Germline values: CDR1 SGDLS, CDR2 YYNGEE. The CDR3 has 14 amino acids. DNA of the CDR3: TGTGCCAGCAGCGTTGGGACTGAACTCTACGAGCAGTACTTC. It yields the protein CASSVGTELYEQYF.

V gene TRBV5-4 combines with J gene TRBJ2-1; 7 bases are shared with TRBD2. Germline V lookup: CDR1 SGHNT, CDR2 YYREEE (reference sequence). The CDR3 length is 14 residues. Trimming cost V 4 bases and J 7 bases; bases outside gene matches: 8. CDR3 residues: CASSPRERGNEQFF. In DNA, the CDR3 is TGTGCCAGCAGCCCTCGGGAGCGGGGAAATGAGCAGTTCTTC.

Notes on this clone: The CDR3 carries no conserved terminal phenylalanine or tryptophan, so it likely arises from a read error. It is unclear where the CDR3 begins or ends on the DNA, so no DNA is shown, and the CDR3 is as TCRdb lists it. The chain uses TRBV7-6 and TRBJ2-7; the DNA was not used to check the table's D call, TRBD2. The CDR3 is made up of 10 amino acids, end residues included. The germline gives CDR1 SGHVS, CDR2 FNYEAQ. This CDR3 reads CASSWPSEVE.